The clone carrying this T cell receptor (beta chain) was observed a few times. A universal primer site was created by template switching, with the cDNA bearing unique molecular identifiers. TCRdb analysed the 5' RACE reads with MiXCR anew, one entry per CDR3 protein. The data contain some 760,000 distinct CDR3 sequences, roughly 20% of them singletons. Trimming took 7 bases from V and 4 from J, leaving 14 bases between them. There are 15 residues in the CDR3. Germline-derived CDR1 and CDR2 are MNHNS and SASEGT. The record originates from a study of identical twins. Separately, the same data were catalogued under a study of T cells expressing NK-cell markers.

The chain recombines TRBV6-1 with TRBJ2-6, with a possible D match to TRBD2 (6 bases). This receptor was identified in a woman younger than 35 in good health. Sequences were obtained from PBMCs. DNA of the CDR3: TGTGCCAGCACCAATGGGGGGTCAGGGGCCAACGTCCTGACTTTC. Translated: CASTNGGSGANVLTF.